This entry concerns a single T cell receptor (beta chain). V shed 8 bases, J shed 4 bases, and the junction held 4 bases outside the gene matches. The CDR3 has 13 residues. The germline V gene has CDR1 SSHAT and CDR2 FNYEAQ (reference sequence). This sample is drawn from a study of cytomegalovirus exposure and HLA in healthy donors. PCR used 60 Vbeta primers and 13 Jbeta primers. TCRdb's copy holds only in-frame clones and misses some; the assay was immunoSEQ multiplex PCR. Of about 77,000 clones listed, approximately 75% are singletons. This TCR was sampled from a woman aged 35 to 49 in good health and CMV-seronegative. The chain recombines TRBV7-7 with TRBJ2-2; TRBD1 matches at 7 bases. The sample comprised PBMCs. The CDR3 spells CASARDSTGELFF. Here the CDR3 DNA reads TGTGCCAGCGCTAGGGACAGCACCGGGGAGCTGTTTTTT.